A selection of T cell receptor beta chains follows, all from one sample in a study of blood T cell repertoires in COVID-19. Here immunoSEQ multiplex PCR was the method, and the copy in TCRdb shows in-frame clones only, minus some. The sample carries roughly 380,000 clones, approximately 81% recorded once. Material: peripheral blood. The receptors shown here come from a young woman with acute or convalescent COVID-19. CDR3s include the opening cysteine and the closing phenylalanine or tryptophan. Each record gives: D gene, V gene, J gene, clone size, CDR3 protein, CDR3 DNA. D genes are given only for firm matches. Clone size, where shown, is once, few, many, or a class for clones that have expanded.

D gene: -; V gene: TRBV7-2; J gene: TRBJ1-1; clone size: -; CDR3 protein: CASSFSTGNTEAFF; CDR3 DNA: TGTGCCAGCAGCTTCTCGACAGGGAACACTGAAGCTTTCTTT
D gene: TRBD1; V gene: TRBV7-2; J gene: TRBJ2-1; clone size: few; CDR3 protein: CASSLPGQGAQNEQFF; CDR3 DNA: TGTGCCAGCAGCTTACCAGGACAGGGGGCGCAGAATGAGCAGTTCTTC
D gene: -; V gene: TRBV2; J gene: TRBJ1-4; clone size: -; CDR3 protein: CASSEGGTNEKLFF; CDR3 DNA: TGTGCCAGCAGTGAAGGGGGCACTAATGAAAAACTGTTTTTT
D gene: -; V gene: TRBV12-3/TRBV12-4; J gene: TRBJ2-7; clone size: -; CDR3 protein: CASKLGGVGEQYF; CDR3 DNA: TGTGCCAGCAAACTCGGCGGGGTCGGAGAGCAGTACTTC
D gene: TRBD1; V gene: TRBV19; J gene: TRBJ1-6; clone size: -; CDR3 protein: CASSPGQEVSPLHF; CDR3 DNA: TGTGCCAGTAGCCCGGGACAGGAAGTGTCACCCCTCCACTTT
D gene: -; V gene: TRBV18; J gene: TRBJ1-3; clone size: -; CDR3 protein: CASSPPGRGTGNTIYF; CDR3 DNA: TGTGCCAGCTCACCACCTGGGAGGGGAACTGGAAACACCATATATTTT
D gene: -; V gene: TRBV27; J gene: TRBJ1-5; clone size: -; CDR3 protein: CASSPETGNQPQHF; CDR3 DNA: TGTGCCAGCAGCCCGGAAACAGGCAATCAGCCCCAGCATTTT
D gene: -; V gene: TRBV9; J gene: TRBJ1-2; clone size: -; CDR3 protein: CASSPGNYGYTF; CDR3 DNA: TGTGCCAGCAGCCCGGGTAACTATGGCTACACCTTC
D gene: -; V gene: TRBV20-1; J gene: TRBJ1-1; clone size: once; CDR3 protein: CSAIVNTEAFF; CDR3 DNA: TGCAGTGCGATAGTGAACACTGAAGCTTTCTTT
D gene: -; V gene: TRBV10-2; J gene: TRBJ2-7; clone size: -; CDR3 protein: CASSDGGLTSYEQYF; CDR3 DNA: TGCGCCAGCAGTGACGGGGGACTTACCTCCTACGAGCAGTACTTC
D gene: -; V gene: TRBV9; J gene: TRBJ1-1; clone size: -; CDR3 protein: CASSVTSSKNTEAFF; CDR3 DNA: TGTGCCAGCAGCGTGACATCATCTAAGAACACTGAAGCTTTCTTT
D gene: TRBD1; V gene: TRBV14; J gene: TRBJ2-1; clone size: -; CDR3 protein: CASSHRGQQFF; CDR3 DNA: TGTGCCAGCAGCCACAGGGGGCAACAGTTCTTC
D gene: TRBD1; V gene: TRBV7-3; J gene: TRBJ2-1; clone size: -; CDR3 protein: CASSLKGTGWHEQFF; CDR3 DNA: TGTGCCAGCAGCTTAAAGGGGACAGGGTGGCATGAGCAGTTCTTC
D gene: -; V gene: TRBV2; J gene: TRBJ1-2; clone size: -; CDR3 protein: CASSYPQGQGYGYTF; CDR3 DNA: TGTGCCAGCAGTTACCCCCAGGGGCAGGGCTATGGCTACACCTTC
D gene: -; V gene: TRBV4-1; J gene: TRBJ1-5; clone size: -; CDR3 protein: CASSQDSLQDNQPQHF; CDR3 DNA: TGCGCCAGCAGCCAAGATTCTTTGCAGGACAATCAGCCCCAGCATTTT
D gene: -; V gene: TRBV5-1; J gene: TRBJ2-1; clone size: -; CDR3 protein: CASSLGAMGYNEQFF; CDR3 DNA: TGCGCCAGCAGCTTGGGGGCGATGGGCTACAATGAGCAGTTCTTC
D gene: -; V gene: TRBV5-6; J gene: TRBJ1-1; clone size: once; CDR3 protein: CASSLPTGNTEAFF; CDR3 DNA: TGTGCCAGCAGCTTACCAACGGGGAACACTGAAGCTTTCTTT
D gene: TRBD2; V gene: TRBV20-1; J gene: TRBJ2-1; clone size: once; CDR3 protein: CSAGDGLAGGSYNEQFF; CDR3 DNA: TGCAGTGCTGGTGACGGACTAGCGGGAGGGTCCTACAATGAGCAGTTCTTC
D gene: -; V gene: TRBV5-5; J gene: TRBJ1-6; clone size: once; CDR3 protein: CASSLAEDTRRHF; CDR3 DNA: TGTGCCAGCAGCTTGGCCGAGGACACCCGCCGCCACTTT
D gene: -; V gene: TRBV4-2; J gene: TRBJ1-2; clone size: few; CDR3 protein: CASSQDLTRGNGYTF; CDR3 DNA: TGTGCCAGCAGCCAAGATCTTACGAGGGGGAATGGCTACACCTTC
D gene: TRBD2; V gene: TRBV10-2; J gene: TRBJ2-7; clone size: -; CDR3 protein: CASSEGPWLASGSLDEQYF; CDR3 DNA: TGCGCCAGCAGTGAAGGCCCTTGGCTGGCTAGCGGGAGCCTCGACGAGCAGTACTTC
D gene: -; V gene: TRBV19; J gene: TRBJ2-5; clone size: -; CDR3 protein: CASSIRLTQQGQETQYF; CDR3 DNA: TGTGCCAGTAGTATACGCCTAACGCAACAGGGACAAGAGACCCAGTACTTC
D gene: TRBD1; V gene: TRBV30; J gene: TRBJ1-2; clone size: -; CDR3 protein: CAWGTDYGYTF; CDR3 DNA: TGTGCCTGGGGGACAGACTATGGCTACACCTTC
D gene: TRBD2; V gene: TRBV6-4; J gene: TRBJ2-3; clone size: -; CDR3 protein: CASSDLASGSTDTQYF; CDR3 DNA: TGTGCCAGCAGTGACTTGGCTAGCGGTAGCACAGATACGCAGTATTTT
D gene: -; V gene: TRBV9; J gene: TRBJ1-1; clone size: -; CDR3 protein: CASSPSPTPTEAFF; CDR3 DNA: TGTGCCAGCAGCCCGTCTCCTACTCCCACTGAAGCTTTCTTT
D gene: TRBD2; V gene: TRBV4-1; J gene: TRBJ2-3; clone size: -; CDR3 protein: CASSQVASGRHDTQYF; CDR3 DNA: TGCGCCAGCAGCCAAGTAGCAAGCGGGAGGCACGATACGCAGTATTTT
D gene: -; V gene: TRBV5-5; J gene: TRBJ1-2; clone size: -; CDR3 protein: CASSLVREFYGYTF; CDR3 DNA: TGTGCCAGCAGCTTGGTCCGGGAATTCTATGGCTACACCTTC
D gene: -; V gene: TRBV7-8; J gene: TRBJ1-2; clone size: -; CDR3 protein: CASSLVVGVVDYGYTF; CDR3 DNA: TGTGCCAGCAGCTTAGTAGTCGGGGTTGTGGACTATGGCTACACCTTC
D gene: -; V gene: TRBV6-5; J gene: TRBJ2-3; clone size: -; CDR3 protein: CASNRDGDTQYF; CDR3 DNA: TGTGCCAGCAACCGGGATGGAGATACGCAGTATTTT
D gene: TRBD2; V gene: TRBV13; J gene: TRBJ2-3; clone size: -; CDR3 protein: CASSPQGLAGGDTQYF; CDR3 DNA: TGTGCCAGCAGCCCTCAGGGACTAGCGGGAGGAGATACGCAGTATTTT
D gene: TRBD2; V gene: TRBV7-3; J gene: TRBJ2-7; clone size: -; CDR3 protein: CASSSLAGVIHEQYF; CDR3 DNA: TGTGCCAGCAGCTCCCTAGCGGGAGTGATACACGAGCAGTACTTC
D gene: -; V gene: TRBV2; J gene: TRBJ2-7; clone size: -; CDR3 protein: CASGGVSYEQYF; CDR3 DNA: TGTGCCAGCGGAGGGGTTTCCTACGAGCAGTACTTC
D gene: -; V gene: TRBV2; J gene: TRBJ2-5; clone size: -; CDR3 protein: CASSPRSYPQETQYF; CDR3 DNA: TGTGCCAGCAGTCCCCGATCCTACCCTCAAGAGACCCAGTACTTC
D gene: -; V gene: TRBV30; J gene: TRBJ1-1; clone size: few; CDR3 protein: CAWTQTIRRTEAFF; CDR3 DNA: TGTGCCTGGACCCAGACCATTCGGCGGACTGAAGCTTTCTTT
D gene: TRBD1; V gene: TRBV5-6; J gene: TRBJ1-5; clone size: -; CDR3 protein: CASSLPGQNQPQHF; CDR3 DNA: TGTGCCAGCAGCCTACCGGGACAGAATCAGCCCCAGCATTTT
D gene: -; V gene: TRBV2; J gene: TRBJ2-1; clone size: -; CDR3 protein: CASSRAVSSYNEQFF; CDR3 DNA: TGTGCCAGCAGTAGAGCGGTTAGCTCCTACAATGAGCAGTTCTTC
D gene: TRBD1; V gene: TRBV27; J gene: TRBJ1-2; clone size: -; CDR3 protein: CASSFGQGAGGYTF; CDR3 DNA: TGTGCCAGCAGTTTTGGGCAGGGGGCGGGGGGCTACACCTTC
D gene: -; V gene: TRBV7-6; J gene: TRBJ1-4; clone size: -; CDR3 protein: CASSLTGSNEKLFF; CDR3 DNA: TGTGCCAGCAGCCTGACGGGGAGCAATGAAAAACTGTTTTTT
D gene: -; V gene: TRBV5-1; J gene: TRBJ2-7; clone size: -; CDR3 protein: CASRGQGEASYEQYF; CDR3 DNA: TGCGCCAGCAGAGGGCAGGGGGAGGCCTCCTACGAGCAGTACTTC
D gene: -; V gene: TRBV29-1; J gene: TRBJ2-3; clone size: -; CDR3 protein: CSVFIASTDTQYF; CDR3 DNA: TGCAGCGTTTTTATAGCCAGCACAGATACGCAGTATTTT
D gene: -; V gene: TRBV20-1; J gene: TRBJ2-7; clone size: -; CDR3 protein: CSATPSYEQYF; CDR3 DNA: TGCAGTGCTACTCCTTCCTACGAGCAGTACTTC
D gene: TRBD2; V gene: TRBV19; J gene: TRBJ2-4; clone size: -; CDR3 protein: CASSSSGGAGAKNIQYF; CDR3 DNA: TGTGCCAGTAGTTCTAGCGGGGGGGCTGGGGCCAAAAACATTCAGTACTTC
D gene: TRBD2; V gene: TRBV9; J gene: TRBJ2-3; clone size: -; CDR3 protein: CASSVGLAGADTQYF; CDR3 DNA: TGTGCCAGCAGCGTTGGGTTAGCGGGAGCAGATACGCAGTATTTT
D gene: TRBD1; V gene: TRBV7-9; J gene: TRBJ1-2; clone size: -; CDR3 protein: CASSLGPQGAYGYTF; CDR3 DNA: TGTGCCAGCAGCTTAGGCCCACAGGGGGCCTATGGCTACACCTTC
D gene: -; V gene: TRBV6-5; J gene: TRBJ1-2; clone size: few; CDR3 protein: CASRSEAPYGYTF; CDR3 DNA: TGTGCCAGCAGAAGTGAAGCGCCCTATGGCTACACCTTC
D gene: TRBD2; V gene: TRBV5-1; J gene: TRBJ2-1; clone size: once; CDR3 protein: CASSLAPASGASYNEQFF; CDR3 DNA: TGCGCCAGCAGCTTGGCCCCAGCTAGCGGGGCTTCCTACAATGAGCAGTTCTTC
D gene: -; V gene: TRBV11-2; J gene: TRBJ1-3; clone size: -; CDR3 protein: CASSPPNRFEGNTIYF; CDR3 DNA: TGTGCCAGCAGCCCCCCAAACAGGTTCGAAGGAAACACCATATATTTT
D gene: -; V gene: TRBV13; J gene: TRBJ1-2; clone size: once; CDR3 protein: CASSLTPLGDGYTF; CDR3 DNA: TGTGCCAGCAGCTTAACACCCCTGGGAGATGGCTACACCTTC
D gene: -; V gene: TRBV4-1; J gene: TRBJ2-1; clone size: -; CDR3 protein: CASSHPGYNEQFF; CDR3 DNA: TGCGCCAGCAGCCATCCGGGGTACAATGAGCAGTTCTTC
D gene: -; V gene: TRBV9; J gene: TRBJ1-1; clone size: -; CDR3 protein: CASQRGSNTEAFF; CDR3 DNA: TGTGCCAGTCAACGGGGATCGAACACTGAAGCTTTCTTT
D gene: TRBD1; V gene: TRBV19; J gene: TRBJ2-2; clone size: -; CDR3 protein: CASSQFRDRGKTGELFF; CDR3 DNA: TGTGCCAGTAGTCAATTCCGGGACAGGGGGAAGACCGGGGAGCTGTTTTTT
D gene: -; V gene: TRBV11-2; J gene: TRBJ2-3; clone size: once; CDR3 protein: CASSLVGTADTQYF; CDR3 DNA: TGTGCCAGCAGCTTAGTGGGGACTGCGGATACGCAGTATTTT